This TCR beta chain was identified in a study of T cell repertoires in cytomegalovirus infection. The CDR3 runs to 18 residues. The germline gives CDR1 MNHEY, CDR2 SMNVEV (reference sequence). The V gene end was trimmed by 2 bases and the J gene end by 4 bases; junction bases not matched to a gene: 15. A word on this clonotype: The antigen is unknown.

MiXCR, run by TCRdb on the reads, gives a single entry per CDR3 protein. There are about half a million distinct CDR3 sequences in the sample; 25% to 35% occur only once, and under 20% lies in the top ten. The sample was cultured PBMCs, taken from culture after CMV antigen stimulation. This receptor was taken from a human donor in good health (CMV status not recorded). Some clones in this sample may be carry-over from other donors' samples. The V gene is TRBV27, the J gene TRBJ2-5, with TRBD2 matching 8 bases. The CDR3 sequence is CASSLTSSGRAIRETQYF. Written as DNA, the CDR3 is TGTGCCAGCAGTTTAACGTCTTCCGGGAGGGCTATTCGAGAGACCCAGTACTTC.